The rows below give T cell receptor beta chains drawn from one sample of a study of shared clonotypes between healthy human individuals. The table came from immunoSEQ multiplex PCR; TCRdb's copy has only in-frame clones and leaves some out. In the table there are under 1,100,000 clones, more than 65% of which are singletons. The material sequenced was memory CD4+ T cells sorted from blood. The receptors shown here come from a man younger than 30 in good health. CDR3s include the opening cysteine and the closing phenylalanine or tryptophan. The order of the fields is CDR3 protein, J gene, V gene.

CASSLVGTGGGYTF TRBJ1-2 TRBV5-4
CASSLGGTKGNYGYTF TRBJ1-2 TRBV11-2
CTSSLEGSSYNEQFF TRBJ2-1 TRBV11-2
CASSIGRIGETQYF TRBJ2-5 TRBV7-2
CAWGRRSSGNTIYF TRBJ1-3 TRBV30
CSVDGAGGRTDTQYF TRBJ2-3 TRBV29-1
CASSLAVGVGTGELFF TRBJ2-2 TRBV7-9
CASSFLETSERVTQYF TRBJ2-5 TRBV5-6
CAWSDSGYTDTQYF TRBJ2-3 TRBV30
CASSSGGLTEAFF TRBJ1-1 TRBV7-9
CASSSTSGVWDTQYF TRBJ2-3 TRBV9
CASSPPTRGRFAVATEAFF TRBJ1-1 TRBV11-2
CASTLGGTVYGYTF TRBJ1-2 TRBV28
CASSSGQQETQYF TRBJ2-5 TRBV6-1
CASTKDPSGQNIQYF TRBJ2-4 TRBV5-1
CASSSTVSYNSPLHF TRBJ1-6 TRBV27
CASSQSGRTNTGELFF TRBJ2-2 TRBV5-1
CASSMNPGQGRYEQYF TRBJ2-7 TRBV5-4
CASSPQHGPDGYTF TRBJ1-2 TRBV18
CASSSGLNTGELFF TRBJ2-2 TRBV5-8
CAWSLDSAPSGNTIYF TRBJ1-3 TRBV30
CASIDRDSGNTIYF TRBJ1-3 TRBV2
CAWKGGSGPNYGYTF TRBJ1-2 TRBV30
CASSYLVTATNEKLFF TRBJ1-4 TRBV28
CASSPGQSSSGNTIYF TRBJ1-3 TRBV16
CASSLARGVGETQYF TRBJ2-5 TRBV7-7
CASSQEVGRRSTDTQYF TRBJ2-3 TRBV4-1
CASSVGLEAYSTEAFF TRBJ1-1 TRBV9
CASSLGQGGGAFF TRBJ1-1 TRBV5-1